The source of this T cell receptor beta chain is a study of identical twins. Findings of the study overall: Fewer insertions marked abundant cord blood beta clonotypes; young adult naive trended weakly, memory not at all.

This clonotype was picked up many times. The antigen remains unidentified. TCRdb analysed the 5' RACE reads with MiXCR anew, one entry per CDR3 protein. The sample comprises approximately 190,000 distinct CDR3 sequences, 15% to 20% of which are singletons, and less than 45% rests with the top ten. CDR1 is MNHEY, CDR2 SMNVEV, per germline (reference sequence). This CDR3 region has 16 residues. V trimming: 5 bases; J trimming: 7 bases; junction bases outside the gene matches: 12. The same data also contributed to another study, on T cells expressing NK-cell markers. From that study: In several donors, dominant clonotypes made up about 28.3-60.1% of CD3+CD56-NKG2C+ cells.

The sequence came from a young woman in good health. Sequencing was done on a sample of CD8+ T cells sorted from blood. This chain joins TRBV27 and TRBJ2-1; 9 nucleotides align to TRBD2. CDR3 in amino acids: CASSSLGAGGPNEQFF. CDR3 in DNA: TGTGCCAGCAGTAGCCTGGGTGCGGGGGGGCCGAATGAGCAGTTCTTC.